Described below is a single T cell receptor beta chain sequence and its context. The data derive from a study of blood T cell repertoires in COVID-19. Only in-frame clones appear in the TCRdb table, and some are missing; sequencing was by immunoSEQ multiplex PCR. The repertoire includes some 190,000 clones, just over 85% of them detected once, and roughly 1.5% sits in the top ten. The V gene's germline CDR1 is LNHDA and CDR2 SQIVND (reference sequence). This CDR3 has 15 residues. After removal of 6 bases from V and 1 base from J, the junction contained 5 bases not matched to a gene. This chain joins TRBV19 and TRBJ1-5, with 8 bases that match TRBD1. The sample taken for sequencing was peripheral blood. This TCR was sampled from a man aged 18 to 35 with active or convalescent COVID-19. The DNA for the CDR3 is TGTGCCAGTAGGGACAGGGTAGGAAGCAATCAGCCCCAGCATTTT. It codes for CASRDRVGSNQPQHF.